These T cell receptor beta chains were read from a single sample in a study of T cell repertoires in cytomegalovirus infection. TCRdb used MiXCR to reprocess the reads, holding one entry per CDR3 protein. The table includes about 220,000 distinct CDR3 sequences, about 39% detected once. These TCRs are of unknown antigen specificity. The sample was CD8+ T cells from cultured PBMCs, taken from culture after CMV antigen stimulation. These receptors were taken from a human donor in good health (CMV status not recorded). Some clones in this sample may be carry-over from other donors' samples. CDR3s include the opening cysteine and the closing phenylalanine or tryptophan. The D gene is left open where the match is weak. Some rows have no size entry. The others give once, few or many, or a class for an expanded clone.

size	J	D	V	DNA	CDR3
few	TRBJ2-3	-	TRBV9	TGTGCCAGCAGCGCGTCTAGTTTCAGCACAGATACGCAGTATTTT	CASSASSFSTDTQYF
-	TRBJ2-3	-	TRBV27	TGTGCCAGCATCGCTAGCACAGATACGCAGTATTTT	CASIASTDTQYF
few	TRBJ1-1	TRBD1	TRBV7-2	TGTGCCAGCAGTCCCGGGGAGGGGGCGTATATTGAAGCTTTCTTT	CASSPGEGAYIEAFF
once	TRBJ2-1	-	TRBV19	TGTGCCAGTAGTAGAACGGGGACCTACAATGAGCAGTTCTTC	CASSRTGTYNEQFF
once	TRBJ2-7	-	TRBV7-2	TGTGCCAGCTGTTTTGGGGACCCCGGCCAGTACTTC	CASCFGDPGQYF
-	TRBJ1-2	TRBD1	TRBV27	TGTGCCAGCAGTCAAACAGGGGGCAAATATGGCTACACCTTC	CASSQTGGKYGYTF
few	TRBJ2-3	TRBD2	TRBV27	TGTGCCAGCAGTTTATCGCCAAGCGGGAGTAGGACAGATACGCAGTATTTT	CASSLSPSGSRTDTQYF
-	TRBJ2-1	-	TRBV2	TGTGCCAGCAACGGTGAATTCAATGAGCAGTTCTTC	CASNGEFNEQFF
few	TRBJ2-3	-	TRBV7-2	TGTGCCAGCAGCTATGGGGGAGCAGATACGCAGTATTTT	CASSYGGADTQYF
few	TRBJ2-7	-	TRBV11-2	TGTGCCAGCAGCTTAATCGCCACTGAGGGCGGATTCTACGAGCAGTACTTC	CASSLIATEGGFYEQYF
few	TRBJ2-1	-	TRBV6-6	TGTGCCAGCAGTTGGGAGGTCTCCTACAATGAGCAGTTCTTC	CASSWEVSYNEQFF
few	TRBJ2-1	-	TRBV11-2	TGTGCCAGCAGCTTAAAGGGGAGCTCCTACAATGAGCAGTTCTTC	CASSLKGSSYNEQFF
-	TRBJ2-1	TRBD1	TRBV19	TGTGCCAGTAGTAGTCACAGGGGAGATGTTAATGAGCAGTTCTTC	CASSSHRGDVNEQFF
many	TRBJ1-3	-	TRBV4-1	TGCGCCAGCAGCCAAGAGACAAGAGGAGGATCCGGAAACACCATATATTTT	CASSQETRGGSGNTIYF
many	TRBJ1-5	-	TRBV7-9	TGTGCCAGCAGCTTAGACGCTAGCAATCAGCCCCAGCATTTT	CASSLDASNQPQHF
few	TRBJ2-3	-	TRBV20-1	TGCAGTGCTAGGGATTTAGGGCCTGAGACAGATACGCAGTATTTT	CSARDLGPETDTQYF
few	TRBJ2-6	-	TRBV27	TGTGCCAGCAGTCGACAGCAGGGATACGGGGCCAACGTCCTGACTTTC	CASSRQQGYGANVLTF
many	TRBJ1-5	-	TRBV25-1	TGTGCCAGCACCGGGACTGCCGGGCCCCAGCATTTT	CASTGTAGPQHF
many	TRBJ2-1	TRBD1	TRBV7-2	TGTGCCAGCAGCTGGGACAGGGAAGGGGCCTACAATGAGCAGTTCTTC	CASSWDREGAYNEQFF
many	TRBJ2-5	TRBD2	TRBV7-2	TGTGCCAGCAGCTCTGGACTAGCGGGGGGGCGTGAGACCCAGTACTTC	CASSSGLAGGRETQYF
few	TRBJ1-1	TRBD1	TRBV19	TGTGCCAGTAGTGGAGGACAGGGAATCGTCACTGAAGCTTTCTTT	CASSGGQGIVTEAFF
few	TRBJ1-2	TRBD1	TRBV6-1	TGTGCCAGCGTAAGGACAGGGCACTATGGCTACACCTTC	CASVRTGHYGYTF
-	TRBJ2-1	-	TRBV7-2	TGTGCCAGCAGCCAAGACAGCTCCTACAATGAGCAGTTCTTC	CASSQDSSYNEQFF
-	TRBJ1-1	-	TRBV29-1	TGCAGCGTTTTGACAGGAATGAACACTGAAGCTTTCTTT	CSVLTGMNTEAFF
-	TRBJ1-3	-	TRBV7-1	TGTGCCAGCCTACCCTTATCCTCTGGAAACACCATATATTTT	CASLPLSSGNTIYF
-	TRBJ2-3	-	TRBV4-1	TGCGCCAGCAGCCAAGATCCAAACACAGATACGCAGTATTTT	CASSQDPNTDTQYF
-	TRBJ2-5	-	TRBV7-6	TGTGCCAGCAGCCCCTATGGGGGAGACCAAGAGACCCAGTACTTC	CASSPYGGDQETQYF
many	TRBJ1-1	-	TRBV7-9	TGTGCCAGCAGCCGAAGGACGCTTGAAGCTTTCTTT	CASSRRTLEAFF
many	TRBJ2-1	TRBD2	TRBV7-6	TGTGCCAGCAGTCCCCGACTAGCGGGAGACAATGAGCAGTTCTTC	CASSPRLAGDNEQFF
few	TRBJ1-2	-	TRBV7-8	TGTGCCAGCAGCTTAGGTGGAGAGGGCAACAACTATGGCTACACCTTC	CASSLGGEGNNYGYTF
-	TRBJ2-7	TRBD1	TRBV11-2	TGTGCCAGCAGCTTCTGGGACAGGGGGCATGACTACGAGCAGTACTTC	CASSFWDRGHDYEQYF
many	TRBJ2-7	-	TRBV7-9	TGTGCCAGCAGCTTAGTCGGACCGGGGGAGAACGAGCAGTACTTC	CASSLVGPGENEQYF
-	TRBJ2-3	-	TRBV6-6	TGTGCCAGCAGCCCCGTTCGGGCCCAAGATACGCAGTATTTT	CASSPVRAQDTQYF
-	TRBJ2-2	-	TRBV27	TGTGCCAGCAGTTTCGGGTGGGGGGAGGACACCGGGGAGCTGTTTTTT	CASSFGWGEDTGELFF
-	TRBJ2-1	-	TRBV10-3	TGTGCCATCAGTGATCCTCGGAGGGAAATTTACAATGAGCAGTTCTTC	CAISDPRREIYNEQFF
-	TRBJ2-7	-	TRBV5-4	TGTGCCAGCAGCCCAGGGAATTCCTACGAGCAGTACTTC	CASSPGNSYEQYF
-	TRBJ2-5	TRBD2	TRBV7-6	TGTGCCAGCAGCTTATTGCGGGAGCAAGAGACCCAGTACTTC	CASSLLREQETQYF
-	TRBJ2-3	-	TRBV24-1	TGTGCCACCAGTGATTTGAAGCGGACTAGCACAGATACGCAGTATTTT	CATSDLKRTSTDTQYF
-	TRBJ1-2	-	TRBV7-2	TGTGCCAGCAGCTTAGGAGATATCGGCTACACCTTC	CASSLGDIGYTF
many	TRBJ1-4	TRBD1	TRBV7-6	TGTGCCAGCAGCCACAGCCAGCGGACAGGTGATAATGAAAAACTGTTTTTT	CASSHSQRTGDNEKLFF
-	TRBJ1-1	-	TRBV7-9	TGTGCCAGCAGCCCCTCGGAGAGGTTGGACGGCGTGGCTTTCTTT	CASSPSERLDGVAFF
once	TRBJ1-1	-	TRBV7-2	TGTGCCAGCAGCGCAGTGGGGGGAATGTACACTGAAGCTTTCTTT	CASSAVGGMYTEAFF
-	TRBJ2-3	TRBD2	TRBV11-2	TGTGCCAGCAGCTCTACGGGGGGGACAAGCACAGATACGCAGTATTTT	CASSSTGGTSTDTQYF
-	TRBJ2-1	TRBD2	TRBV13	TGTGCCAGCAGCTCGCGACTAGCGGGAGTTTCGAATGAGCAGTTCTTC	CASSSRLAGVSNEQFF
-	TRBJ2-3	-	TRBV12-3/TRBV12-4	TGTGCCAGCAGTTTAGGGGTAGGGGGAGGGAGCACAGATACGCAGTATTTT	CASSLGVGGGSTDTQYF
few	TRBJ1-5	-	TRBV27	TGTGCCAGCAGTTCGACACCCTATAGCAATCAGCCCCAGCATTTT	CASSSTPYSNQPQHF
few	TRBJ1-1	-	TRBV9	TGTGCCAGCAGCGGGCAGGGGAAAGCTTTCTTT	CASSGQGKAFF
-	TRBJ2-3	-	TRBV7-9	TGTGCCAGCAGCTTCCAAACCCCGGGGGGAAATAGGGACATCGGGGCGGCAGATACGCAGTATTTT	CASSFQTPGGNRDIGAADTQYF
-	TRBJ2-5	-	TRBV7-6	TGTGCCAGCAGCTTACGGTCTATAGGGACCCAAGAGACCCAGTACTTC	CASSLRSIGTQETQYF
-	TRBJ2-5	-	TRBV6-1	TGTGCCAGCACCAAATGGGCAGCTACAGCCCAAGAGACCCAGTACTTC	CASTKWAATAQETQYF
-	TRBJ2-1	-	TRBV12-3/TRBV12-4	TGTGCCAGCAGGGACCCGCGGGATGTACATGAGCAGTTCTTC	CASRDPRDVHEQFF
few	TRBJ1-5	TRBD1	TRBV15	TGTGCCACCAGCGCCCGTCCCGGGACAGGGGGACGTCAGCCCCAGCATTTT	CATSARPGTGGRQPQHF
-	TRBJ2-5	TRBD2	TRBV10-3	TGTGCCATCAACGACCCCGGGACTAGCGGGAGAGAGACCCAGTACTTC	CAINDPGTSGRETQYF